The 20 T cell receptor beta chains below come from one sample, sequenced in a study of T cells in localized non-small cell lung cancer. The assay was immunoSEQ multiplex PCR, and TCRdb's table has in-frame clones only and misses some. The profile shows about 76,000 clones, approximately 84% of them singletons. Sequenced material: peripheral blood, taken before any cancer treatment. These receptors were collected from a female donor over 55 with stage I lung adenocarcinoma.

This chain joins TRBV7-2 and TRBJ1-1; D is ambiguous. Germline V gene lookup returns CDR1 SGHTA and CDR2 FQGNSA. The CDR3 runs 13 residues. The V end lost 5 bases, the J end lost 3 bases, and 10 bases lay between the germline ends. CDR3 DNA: TGTGCCAGCAGCCCAAACAGATACACTGAAGCTTTCTTT. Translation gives CASSPNRYTEAFF.

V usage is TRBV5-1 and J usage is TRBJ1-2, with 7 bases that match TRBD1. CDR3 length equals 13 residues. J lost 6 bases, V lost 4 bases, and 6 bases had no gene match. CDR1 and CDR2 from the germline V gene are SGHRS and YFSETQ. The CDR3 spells CASSETGIHGYTF. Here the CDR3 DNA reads TGCGCCAGCAGCGAGACAGGGATTCATGGCTACACCTTC.

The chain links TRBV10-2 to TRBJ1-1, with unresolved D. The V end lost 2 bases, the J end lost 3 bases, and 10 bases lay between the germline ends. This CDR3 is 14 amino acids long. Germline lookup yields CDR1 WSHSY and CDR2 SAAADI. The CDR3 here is CASSEASYDTEAFF. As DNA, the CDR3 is TGCGCCAGCAGTGAGGCCAGCTATGACACTGAAGCTTTCTTT.

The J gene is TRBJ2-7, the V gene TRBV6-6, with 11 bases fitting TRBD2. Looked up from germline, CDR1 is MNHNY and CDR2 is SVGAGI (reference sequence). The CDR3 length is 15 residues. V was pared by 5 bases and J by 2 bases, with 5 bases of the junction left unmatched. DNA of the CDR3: TGTGCCAGCAGTCAACTAGCGGGAGAGGCCTACGAGCAGTACTTC. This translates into CASSQLAGEAYEQYF.

The CDR3 here is CATSRDHTSGTSLGYGYTF. In DNA, the CDR3 is TGTGCCACCAGCAGAGATCATACGAGCGGGACCAGCCTAGGCTATGGCTACACCTTC. The chain is built from TRBV15 and TRBJ1-2, with D possibly being TRBD1 (5 bases). V shed 0 bases and J shed 4 bases, with 24 bases lying between them. Germline V gene lookup returns CDR1 LNHNV and CDR2 YYDKDF (reference sequence). This CDR3 has 19 residues.

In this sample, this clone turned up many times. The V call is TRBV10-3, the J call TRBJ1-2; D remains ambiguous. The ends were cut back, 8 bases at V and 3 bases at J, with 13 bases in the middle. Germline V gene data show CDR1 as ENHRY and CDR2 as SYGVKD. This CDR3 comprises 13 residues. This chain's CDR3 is CAIADSNHYGYTF. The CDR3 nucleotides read TGTGCCATCGCAGATTCTAACCACTATGGCTACACCTTC.

CDR3 residues: CASSVSGGGNQPQHF. The DNA of the CDR3 is TGTGCCAGCAGTGTATCGGGAGGGGGCAATCAGCCCCAGCATTTT. The chain is built from TRBV6-1 and TRBJ1-5; possibly TRBD1 for D (5 bases). The CDR3 is 15 amino acids. CDR1 and CDR2 (germline): MNHNS, SASEGT. Deletions cut 4 bases from V and 2 bases from J, with 12 bases between.

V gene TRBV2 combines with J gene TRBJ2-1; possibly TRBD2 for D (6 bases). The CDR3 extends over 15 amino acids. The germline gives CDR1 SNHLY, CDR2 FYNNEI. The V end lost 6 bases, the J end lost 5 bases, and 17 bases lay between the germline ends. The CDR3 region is CASRDLASPNNEQFF. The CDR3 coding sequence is TGTGCCAGCAGGGATCTAGCGTCGCCGAACAATGAGCAGTTCTTC.

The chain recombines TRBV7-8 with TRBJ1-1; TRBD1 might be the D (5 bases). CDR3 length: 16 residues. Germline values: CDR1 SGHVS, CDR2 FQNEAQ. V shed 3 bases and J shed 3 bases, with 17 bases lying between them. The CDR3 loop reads CASSFGFRGADTEAFF. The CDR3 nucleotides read TGTGCCAGCAGCTTTGGTTTTCGAGGGGCCGACACTGAAGCTTTCTTT.

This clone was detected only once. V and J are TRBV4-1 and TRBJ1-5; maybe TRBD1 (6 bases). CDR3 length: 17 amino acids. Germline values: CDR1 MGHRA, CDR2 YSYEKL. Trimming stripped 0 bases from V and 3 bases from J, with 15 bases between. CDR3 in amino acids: CASSQEVQGKFNQPQHF. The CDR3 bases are TGCGCCAGCAGCCAAGAAGTCCAGGGGAAATTCAATCAGCCCCAGCATTTT.

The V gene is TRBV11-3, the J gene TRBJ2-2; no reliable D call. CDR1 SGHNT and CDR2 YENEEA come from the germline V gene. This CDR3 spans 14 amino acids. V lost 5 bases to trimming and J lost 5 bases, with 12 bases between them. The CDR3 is CASSPLTSTGELFF. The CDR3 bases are TGTGCCAGCAGCCCACTTACAAGTACCGGGGAGCTGTTTTTT.

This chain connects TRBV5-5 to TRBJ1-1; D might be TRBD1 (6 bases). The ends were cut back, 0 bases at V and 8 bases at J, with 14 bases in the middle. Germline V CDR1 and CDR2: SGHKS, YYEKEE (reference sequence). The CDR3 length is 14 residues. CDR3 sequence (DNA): TGTGCCAGCAGCTTGGTAGGGGGGATGTCGGAAGCTTTCTTT. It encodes CASSLVGGMSEAFF.

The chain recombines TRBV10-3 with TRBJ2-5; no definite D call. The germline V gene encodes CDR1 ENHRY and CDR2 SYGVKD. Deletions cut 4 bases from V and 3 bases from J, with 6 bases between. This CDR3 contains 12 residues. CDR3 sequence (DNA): TGTGCCATCAGTGGCCCTAAAGAGACCCAGTACTTC. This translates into CAISGPKETQYF.

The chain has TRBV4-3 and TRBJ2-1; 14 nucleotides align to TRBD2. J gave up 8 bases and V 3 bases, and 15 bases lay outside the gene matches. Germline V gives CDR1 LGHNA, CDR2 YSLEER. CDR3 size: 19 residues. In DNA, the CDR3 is TGCGCCAGCAGCCAGGACCCTATGGGACTAGCGGGAGAGTCCCATGAGCAGTTCTTC. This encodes CASSQDPMGLAGESHEQFF.

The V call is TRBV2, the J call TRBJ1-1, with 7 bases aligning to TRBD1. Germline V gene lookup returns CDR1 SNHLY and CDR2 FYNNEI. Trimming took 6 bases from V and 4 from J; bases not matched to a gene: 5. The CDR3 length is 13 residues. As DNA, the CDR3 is TGTGCCAGCAGGATGACAGGGCCCACTGAAGCTTTCTTT. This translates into CASRMTGPTEAFF. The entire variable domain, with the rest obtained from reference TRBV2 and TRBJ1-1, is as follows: EPEVTQTPSHQVTQMGQEVILRCVPISNHLYFYWYRQILGQKVEFLVSFYNNEISEKSEIFDDQFSVERPDGSNFTLKIRSTKLEDSAMYFCASRMTGPTEAFFGQGTRLTVV.

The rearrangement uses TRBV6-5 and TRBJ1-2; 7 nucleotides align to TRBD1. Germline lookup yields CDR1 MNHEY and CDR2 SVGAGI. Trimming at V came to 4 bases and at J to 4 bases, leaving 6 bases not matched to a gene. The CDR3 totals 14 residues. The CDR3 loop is CASSSPGQFYGYTF. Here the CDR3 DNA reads TGTGCCAGCAGTTCCCCGGGACAGTTCTATGGCTACACCTTC.

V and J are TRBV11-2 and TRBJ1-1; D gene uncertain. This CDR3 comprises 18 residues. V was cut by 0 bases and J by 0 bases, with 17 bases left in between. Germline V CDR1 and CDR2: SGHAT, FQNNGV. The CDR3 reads CASSLDGGLDGLNTEAFF. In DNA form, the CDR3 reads TGTGCCAGCAGCTTAGACGGCGGGCTCGACGGATTGAACACTGAAGCTTTCTTT.

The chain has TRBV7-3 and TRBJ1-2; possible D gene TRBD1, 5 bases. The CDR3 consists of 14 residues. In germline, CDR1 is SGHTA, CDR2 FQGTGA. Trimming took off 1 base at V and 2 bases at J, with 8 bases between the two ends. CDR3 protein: CASSLKQENYGYTF. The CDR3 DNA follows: TGTGCCAGCAGCTTAAAACAGGAGAACTATGGCTACACCTTC.

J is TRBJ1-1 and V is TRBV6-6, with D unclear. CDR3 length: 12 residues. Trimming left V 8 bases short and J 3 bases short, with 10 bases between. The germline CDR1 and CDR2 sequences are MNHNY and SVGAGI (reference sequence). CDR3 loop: CASGRRDTEAFF. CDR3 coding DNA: TGTGCCAGCGGTCGGCGAGACACTGAAGCTTTCTTT.

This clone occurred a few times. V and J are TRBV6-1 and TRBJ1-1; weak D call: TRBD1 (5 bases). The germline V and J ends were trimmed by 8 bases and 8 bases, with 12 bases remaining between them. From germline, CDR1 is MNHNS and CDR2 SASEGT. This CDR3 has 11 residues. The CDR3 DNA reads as TGTGCCAGCCAGGGAACGGCAGAAGCTTTCTTT. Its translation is CASQGTAEAFF.